The 6 T cell receptor beta chains in this list originate from one sample, sequenced in a study of blood T cell repertoires in COVID-19. Some clones are missing from TCRdb's copy, which holds only in-frame ones; the method was immunoSEQ multiplex PCR. The sample yields some 200,000 clones, about 90% seen once. Sequenced: PBMCs or T cells enriched from blood (not recorded which). These receptors all come from a woman aged 45-65 years in a cohort exposed to, infected with or recovered from COVID-19 (not recorded which).

This clone was seen a single time. The J gene is TRBJ2-1, the V gene TRBV7-2, with D possibly being TRBD1 (6 bases). Germline CDR1 and CDR2: SGHTA and FQGNSA. The ends were cut back, 8 bases at V and 2 bases at J, with 10 bases in the middle. This CDR3 is 13 amino acids long. The CDR3 sequence is CASHRVPYNEQFF. The CDR3 DNA sequence: TGTGCCAGCCACAGGGTTCCCTACAATGAGCAGTTCTTC.

The CDR3 coding sequence is TGTGCCAGTAGTAAAAATCCGGGACACCTTGATGAGCAGTACTTC. It is translated as CASSKNPGHLDEQYF. The J gene is TRBJ2-7, the V gene TRBV19, with D perhaps TRBD1 (6 bases). This CDR3 comprises 15 residues. With 4 bases removed from V and 7 bases from J, the gap between germline ends came to 20 bases. Per the germline V gene, CDR1 is LNHDA and CDR2 is SQIVND (reference sequence).

This clone appeared a few times. This chain uses TRBV12-3 or TRBV12-4 with TRBJ2-7; no definite D call. The CDR3 has 12 amino acids. Trimming took off 3 bases at V and 7 bases at J, with 10 bases between the two ends. The CDR3 region has the DNA TGTGCCAGCAGTTTCCGGGTCGGGGAGCAGTACTTC. Translation: CASSFRVGEQYF.

The chain couples TRBV3-1 (or the pseudogene TRBV3-2) to TRBJ2-5, with 9 bases that match TRBD1. The CDR3 contains 16 residues. CDR1 and CDR2 from the germline V gene are LGHDT and YNNKEL (reference sequence). Trimming removed 4 bases from V and 0 bases from J; junction bases left unmatched: 6. This chain's CDR3 is CASSRGTGWDQETQYF. As DNA, the CDR3 is TGTGCCAGCAGCCGAGGGACAGGGTGGGACCAAGAGACCCAGTACTTC.

The chain joins TRBV7-6 to TRBJ1-1, with TRBD1 as a possible D gene (6 bases). This CDR3 is built from 14 residues. Germline loops: CDR1 SGHVS, CDR2 FNYEAQ. V was shortened by 0 bases and J by 4 bases, with 9 bases between the two germline ends. The CDR3: CASSLAVGGTEAFF. Written as DNA, the CDR3 is TGTGCCAGCAGCTTAGCGGTAGGGGGCACTGAAGCTTTCTTT.

This clone was detected ten times or more. V usage is TRBV6-2 or TRBV6-3 and J usage is TRBJ1-1; D gene uncertain. V was clipped by 2 bases and J by 0 bases, with 13 bases between them. The CDR3 covers 16 residues. Per germline, CDR1 MNHEY and CDR2 SVGEGT. The CDR3 sequence is CASSYIQLWLNTEAFF. The DNA of the CDR3 is TGTGCCAGCAGTTACATACAGTTATGGTTGAACACTGAAGCTTTCTTT.